Reported below is one T cell receptor beta chain. The record originates from a study of TIL therapy for anti-PD-1-resistant metastatic lung cancer. Turning to the study itself: Tumors were harvested before any PD-1/PD-L1 blockade. Most patients had lung adenocarcinoma. Median tumor mutation burden was 1.5 mutations per megabase.

Sequencing used immunoSEQ v3. Libraries were sequenced to 2.2 million or so read pairs (survey) or roughly 4.5-6 million (deep). Measured with immunoSEQ multiplex PCR; TCRdb has only the in-frame clones, and not every one. The sample yields some 46,000 clones, roughly 78% seen once. Time point in this sample: pre-treatment sample, taken before nivolumab and TIL therapy. Trimming stripped 0 bases from V and 4 bases from J, with 7 bases between. Germline V gene data show CDR1 as GTSNPN and CDR2 as SVGIG (reference sequence). The CDR3 extends over 13 amino acids. The sequencing here drew on blood, taken at baseline. The sequence came from a man in his sixties or seventies with non-small cell lung cancer. This chain links TRBV30 with TRBJ1-5; D gene unclear. CDR3 DNA: TGTGCCTGGAGTGTTGCAGAGAATCAGCCCCAGCATTTT. Protein: CAWSVAENQPQHF. Supplemented by reference TRBV30 and TRBJ1-5, the full variable domain reads SQTIHQWPATLVQPVGSPLSLECTVEGTSNPNLYWYRQAAGRGLQLLFYSVGIGQISSEVPQNLSASRPQDRQFILSSKKLLLSDSGFYLCAWSVAENQPQHFGDGTRLSIL.